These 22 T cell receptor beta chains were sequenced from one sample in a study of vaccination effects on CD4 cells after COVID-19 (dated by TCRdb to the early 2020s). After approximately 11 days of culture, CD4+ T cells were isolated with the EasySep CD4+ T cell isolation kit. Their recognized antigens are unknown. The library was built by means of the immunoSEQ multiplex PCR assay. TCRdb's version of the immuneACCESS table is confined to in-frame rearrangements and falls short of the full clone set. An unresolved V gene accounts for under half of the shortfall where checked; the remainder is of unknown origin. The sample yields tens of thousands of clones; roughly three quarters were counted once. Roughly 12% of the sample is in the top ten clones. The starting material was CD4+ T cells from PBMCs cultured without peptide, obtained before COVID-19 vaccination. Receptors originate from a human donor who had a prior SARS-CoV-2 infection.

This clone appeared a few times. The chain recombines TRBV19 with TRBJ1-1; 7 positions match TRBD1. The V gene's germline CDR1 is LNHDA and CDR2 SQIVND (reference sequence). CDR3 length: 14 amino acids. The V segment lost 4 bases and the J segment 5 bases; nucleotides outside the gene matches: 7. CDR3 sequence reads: CASSTIDRDTEAFF. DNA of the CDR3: TGTGCCAGTAGTACCATTGACAGGGATACTGAAGCTTTCTTT.

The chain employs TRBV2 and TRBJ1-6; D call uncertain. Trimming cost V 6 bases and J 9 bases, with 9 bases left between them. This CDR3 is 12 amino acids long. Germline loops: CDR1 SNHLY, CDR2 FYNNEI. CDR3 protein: CASSRPGSPLHF. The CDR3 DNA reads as TGTGCCAGCAGCCGCCCGGGTTCACCCCTCCACTTT.

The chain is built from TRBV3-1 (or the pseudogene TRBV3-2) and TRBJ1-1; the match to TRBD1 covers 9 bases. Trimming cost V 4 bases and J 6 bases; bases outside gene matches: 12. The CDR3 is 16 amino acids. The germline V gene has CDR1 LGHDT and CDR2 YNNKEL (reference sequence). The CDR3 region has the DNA TGTGCCAGCAGCCGCGGACAGGGGACCGCCCCAGCTGAAGCTTTCTTT. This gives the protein CASSRGQGTAPAEAFF.

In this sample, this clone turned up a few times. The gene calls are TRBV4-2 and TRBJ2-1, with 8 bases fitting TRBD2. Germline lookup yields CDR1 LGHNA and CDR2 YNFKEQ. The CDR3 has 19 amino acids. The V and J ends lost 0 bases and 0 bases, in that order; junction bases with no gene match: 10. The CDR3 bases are TGTGCCAGCAGCCAAGAGCAAGCGGGGGCGCAAGGCTCCTACAATGAGCAGTTCTTC. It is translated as CASSQEQAGAQGSYNEQFF.

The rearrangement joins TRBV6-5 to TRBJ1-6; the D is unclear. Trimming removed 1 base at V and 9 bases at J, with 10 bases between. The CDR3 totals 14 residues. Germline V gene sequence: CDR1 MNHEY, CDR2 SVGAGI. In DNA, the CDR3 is TGTGCCAGCAGTTACTACGGGTCCGGTTCACCCCTCCACTTT. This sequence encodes CASSYYGSGSPLHF.

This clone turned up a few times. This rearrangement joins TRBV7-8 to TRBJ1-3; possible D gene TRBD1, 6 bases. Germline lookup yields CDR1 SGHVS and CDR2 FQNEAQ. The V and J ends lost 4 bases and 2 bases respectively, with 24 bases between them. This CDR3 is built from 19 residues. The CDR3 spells CASSSRVVLTGYPGNTIYF. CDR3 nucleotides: TGTGCCAGCAGCTCACGGGTCGTGCTTACAGGGTACCCTGGAAACACCATATATTTT. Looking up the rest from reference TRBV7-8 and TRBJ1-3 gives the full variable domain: GAGVSQSPRYKVAKRGQDVALRCDPISGHVSLFWYQQALGQGPEFLTYFQNEAQLDKSGLPSDRFFAERPEGSVSTLKIQRTQQEDSAVYLCASSSRVVLTGYPGNTIYFGEGSWLTVV.

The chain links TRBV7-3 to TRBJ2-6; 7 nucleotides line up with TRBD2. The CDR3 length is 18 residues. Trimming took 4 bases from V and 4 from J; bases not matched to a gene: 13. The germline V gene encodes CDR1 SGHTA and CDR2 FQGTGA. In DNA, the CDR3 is TGTGCCAGCAGCTCCGCCCGGGGAGGGTTGGGAGGGGCCAACGTCCTGACTTTC. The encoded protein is CASSSARGGLGGANVLTF. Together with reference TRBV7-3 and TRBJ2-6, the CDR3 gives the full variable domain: GAGVSQTPSNKVTEKGKYVELRCDPISGHTALYWYRQSLGQGPEFLIYFQGTGAADDSGLPNDRFFAVRPEGSVSTLKIQRTERGDSAVYLCASSSARGGLGGANVLTFGAGSRLTVL.

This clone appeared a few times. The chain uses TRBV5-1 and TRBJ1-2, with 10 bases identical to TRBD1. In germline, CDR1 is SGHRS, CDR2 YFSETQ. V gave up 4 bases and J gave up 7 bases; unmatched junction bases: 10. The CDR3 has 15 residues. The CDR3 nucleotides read TGCGCCAGCAGCATCACTGACAGGGGGCATAGTGGCTACACCTTC. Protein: CASSITDRGHSGYTF.

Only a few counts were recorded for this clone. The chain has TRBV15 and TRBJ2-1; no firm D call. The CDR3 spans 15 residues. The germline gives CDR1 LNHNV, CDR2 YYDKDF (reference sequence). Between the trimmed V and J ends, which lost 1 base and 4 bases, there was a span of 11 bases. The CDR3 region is CATSRGWPQYNEQFF. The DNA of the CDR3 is TGTGCCACCAGCAGAGGATGGCCACAATACAATGAGCAGTTCTTC. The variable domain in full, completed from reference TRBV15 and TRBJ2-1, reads DAMVIQNPRYQVTQFGKPVTLSCSQTLNHNVMYWYQQKSSQAPKLLFHYYDKDFNNEADTPDNFQSRRPNTSFCFLDIRSPGLGDTAMYLCATSRGWPQYNEQFFGPGTRLTVL.

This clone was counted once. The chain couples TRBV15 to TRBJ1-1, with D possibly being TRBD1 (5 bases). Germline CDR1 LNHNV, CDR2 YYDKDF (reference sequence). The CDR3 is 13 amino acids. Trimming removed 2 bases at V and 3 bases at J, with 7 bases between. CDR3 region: CATSRKQDTEAFF. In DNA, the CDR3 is TGTGCCACCAGCAGAAAACAGGACACTGAAGCTTTCTTT.

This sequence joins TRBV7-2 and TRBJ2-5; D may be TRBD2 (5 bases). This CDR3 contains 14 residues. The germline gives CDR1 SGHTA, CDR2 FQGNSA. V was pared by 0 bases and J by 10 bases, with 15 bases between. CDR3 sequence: CASSLAGSLDLQYF. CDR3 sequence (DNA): TGTGCCAGCAGCTTAGCAGGGAGCCTCGACCTCCAGTACTTC.

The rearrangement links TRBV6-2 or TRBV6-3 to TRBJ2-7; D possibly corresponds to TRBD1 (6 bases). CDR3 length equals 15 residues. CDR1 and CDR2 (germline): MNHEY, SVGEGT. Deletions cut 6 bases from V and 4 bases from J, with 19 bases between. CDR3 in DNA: TGTGCCAGCAGCGACCTCTCGGGACACGGGTACGAGCAGTACTTC. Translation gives CASSDLSGHGYEQYF.

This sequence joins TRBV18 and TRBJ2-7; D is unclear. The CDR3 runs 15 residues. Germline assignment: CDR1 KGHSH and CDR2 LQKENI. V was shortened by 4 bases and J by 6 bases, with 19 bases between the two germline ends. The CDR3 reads CASSQTSQTASEQYF. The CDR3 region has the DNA TGTGCCAGCTCACAAACTTCCCAAACCGCTTCCGAGCAGTACTTC. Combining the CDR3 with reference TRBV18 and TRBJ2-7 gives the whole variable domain NAGVMQNPRHLVRRRGQEARLRCSPMKGHSHVYWYRQLPEEGLKFMVYLQKENIIDESGMPKERFSAEFPKEGPSILRIQQVVRGDSAAYFCASSQTSQTASEQYFGPGTRLTVT.

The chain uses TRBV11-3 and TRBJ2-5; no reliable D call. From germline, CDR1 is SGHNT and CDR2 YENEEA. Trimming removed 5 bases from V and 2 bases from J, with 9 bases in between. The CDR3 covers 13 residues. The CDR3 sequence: CASSPPGQETQYF. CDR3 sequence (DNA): TGTGCCAGCAGCCCCCCCGGTCAAGAGACCCAGTACTTC.

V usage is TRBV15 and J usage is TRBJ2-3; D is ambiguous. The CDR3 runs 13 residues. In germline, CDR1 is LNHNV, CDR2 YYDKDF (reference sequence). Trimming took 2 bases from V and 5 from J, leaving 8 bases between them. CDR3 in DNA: TGTGCCACCAGCAGAAGATCGGGAGATACGCAGTATTTT. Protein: CATSRRSGDTQYF.

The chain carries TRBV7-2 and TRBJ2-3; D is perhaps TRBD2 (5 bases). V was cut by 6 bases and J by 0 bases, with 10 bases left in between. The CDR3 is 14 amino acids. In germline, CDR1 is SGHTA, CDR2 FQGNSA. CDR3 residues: CASSAVASTDTQYF. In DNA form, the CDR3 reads TGTGCCAGCAGTGCAGTAGCGAGCACAGATACGCAGTATTTT.

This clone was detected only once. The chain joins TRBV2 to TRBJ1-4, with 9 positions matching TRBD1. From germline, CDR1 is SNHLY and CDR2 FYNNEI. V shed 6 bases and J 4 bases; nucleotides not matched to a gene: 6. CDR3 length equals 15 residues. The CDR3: CASRGQGISNEKLFF. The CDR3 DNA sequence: TGTGCCAGCAGGGGACAGGGAATCAGTAATGAAAAACTGTTTTTT.

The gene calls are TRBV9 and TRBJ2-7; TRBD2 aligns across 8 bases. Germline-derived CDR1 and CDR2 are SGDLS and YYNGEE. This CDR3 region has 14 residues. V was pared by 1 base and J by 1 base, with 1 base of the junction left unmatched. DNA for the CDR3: TGTGCCAGCAGCGTAACTAGCGGATCCTACGAGCAGTACTTC. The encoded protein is CASSVTSGSYEQYF.

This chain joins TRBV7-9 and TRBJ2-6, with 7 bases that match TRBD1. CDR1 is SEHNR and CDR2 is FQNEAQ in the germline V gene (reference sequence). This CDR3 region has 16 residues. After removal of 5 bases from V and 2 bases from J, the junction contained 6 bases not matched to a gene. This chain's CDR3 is CASSAGQAPGANVLTF. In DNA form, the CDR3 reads TGTGCCAGCAGCGCCGGACAGGCCCCTGGGGCCAACGTCCTGACTTTC. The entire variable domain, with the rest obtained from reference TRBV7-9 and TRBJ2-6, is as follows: DTGVSQNPRHKITKRGQNVTFRCDPISEHNRLYWYRQTLGQGPEFLTYFQNEAQLEKSRLLSDRFSAERPKGSFSTLEIQRTEQGDSAMYLCASSAGQAPGANVLTFGAGSRLTVL.

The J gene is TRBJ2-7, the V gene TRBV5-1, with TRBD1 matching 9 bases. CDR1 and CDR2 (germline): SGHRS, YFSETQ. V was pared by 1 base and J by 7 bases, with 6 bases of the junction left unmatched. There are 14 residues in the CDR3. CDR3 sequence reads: CASSLLQGAREQYF. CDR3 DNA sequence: TGCGCCAGCAGCTTGTTACAGGGGGCGCGGGAGCAGTACTTC. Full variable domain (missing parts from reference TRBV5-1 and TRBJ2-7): KAGVTQTPRYLIKTRGQQVTLSCSPISGHRSVSWYQQTPGQGLQFLFEYFSETQRNKGNFPGRFSGRQFSNSRSEMNVSTLELGDSALYLCASSLLQGAREQYFGPGTRLTVT.

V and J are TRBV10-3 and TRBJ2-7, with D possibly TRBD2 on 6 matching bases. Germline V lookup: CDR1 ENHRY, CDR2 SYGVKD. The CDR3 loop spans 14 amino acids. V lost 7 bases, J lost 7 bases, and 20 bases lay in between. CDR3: CAINMGVEAGEQYF. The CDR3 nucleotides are TGTGCCATCAATATGGGTGTTGAGGCGGGGGAGCAGTACTTC.

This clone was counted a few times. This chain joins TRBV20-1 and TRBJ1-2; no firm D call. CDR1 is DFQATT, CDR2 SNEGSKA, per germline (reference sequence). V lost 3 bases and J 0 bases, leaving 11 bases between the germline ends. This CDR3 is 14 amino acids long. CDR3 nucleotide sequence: TGCAGTGCTAGTCATCAGGTTCCTAACTATGGCTACACCTTC. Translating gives CSASHQVPNYGYTF.